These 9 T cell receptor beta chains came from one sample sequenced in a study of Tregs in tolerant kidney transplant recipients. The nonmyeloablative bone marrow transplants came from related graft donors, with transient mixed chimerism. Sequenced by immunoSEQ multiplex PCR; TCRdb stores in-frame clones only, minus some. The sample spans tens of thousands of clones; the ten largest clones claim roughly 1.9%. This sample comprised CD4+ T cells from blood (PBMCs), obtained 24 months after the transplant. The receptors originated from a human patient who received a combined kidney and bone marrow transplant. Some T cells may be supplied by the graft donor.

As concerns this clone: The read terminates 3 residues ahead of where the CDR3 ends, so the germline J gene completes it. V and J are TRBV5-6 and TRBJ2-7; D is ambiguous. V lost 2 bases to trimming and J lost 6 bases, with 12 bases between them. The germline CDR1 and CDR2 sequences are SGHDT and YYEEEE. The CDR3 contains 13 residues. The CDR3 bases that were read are TGTGCCAGCAGCTTTCAACCCGGTTCCGAG. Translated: CASSFQPGSE. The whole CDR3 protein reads CASSFQPGSEQYF.

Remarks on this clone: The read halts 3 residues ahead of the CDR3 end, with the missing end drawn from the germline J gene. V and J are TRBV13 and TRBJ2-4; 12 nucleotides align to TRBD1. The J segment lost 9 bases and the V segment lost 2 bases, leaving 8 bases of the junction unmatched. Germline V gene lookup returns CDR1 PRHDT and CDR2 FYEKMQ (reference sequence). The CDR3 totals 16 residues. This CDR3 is CASSLLQGQGASIQYF. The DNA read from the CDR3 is TGTGCCAGCAGCTTATTGCAGGGACAGGGGGCGAGCATT.

CDR3 sequence reads: CASAHGTGGRETQYF. The sequenced CDR3 bases are TGTGCCAGTGCCCACGGGACAGGGGGGAGGGAGACC. The chain links TRBV2 to TRBJ2-5; 11 nucleotides align to TRBD1. The DNA ends 3 residues before the CDR3 does, and the rest of the CDR3 is filled in from the germline J gene. V shed 9 bases, J shed 5 bases, and the junction held 11 bases outside the gene matches. CDR1 is SNHLY, CDR2 FYNNEI, per germline. The CDR3 sequence is 15 residues long. The complete variable domain, with remaining parts taken from reference TRBV2 and TRBJ2-5, reads EPEVTQTPSHQVTQMGQEVILRCVPISNHLYFYWYRQILGQKVEFLVSFYNNEISEKSEIFDDQFSVERPDGSNFTLKIRSTKLEDSAMYFCASAHGTGGRETQYFGPGTRLLVL.

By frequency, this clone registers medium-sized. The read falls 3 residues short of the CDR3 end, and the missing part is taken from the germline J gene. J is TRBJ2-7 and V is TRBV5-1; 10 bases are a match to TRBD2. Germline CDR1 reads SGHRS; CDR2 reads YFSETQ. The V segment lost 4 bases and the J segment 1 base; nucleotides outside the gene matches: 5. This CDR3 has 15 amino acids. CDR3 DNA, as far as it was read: TGCGCCAGCAGCACTAGCGGGACCGCATCCTACGAG. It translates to CASSTSGTASYE. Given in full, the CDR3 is CASSTSGTASYEQYF.

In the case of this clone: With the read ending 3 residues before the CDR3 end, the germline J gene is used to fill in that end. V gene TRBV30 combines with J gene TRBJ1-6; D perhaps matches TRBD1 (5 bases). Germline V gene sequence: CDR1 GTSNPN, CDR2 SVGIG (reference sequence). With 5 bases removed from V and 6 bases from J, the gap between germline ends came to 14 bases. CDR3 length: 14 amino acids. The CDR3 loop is CAWAGDSSNSPLHF. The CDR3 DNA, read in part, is TGTGCCTGGGCCGGGGACTCTAGTAATTCACCC.

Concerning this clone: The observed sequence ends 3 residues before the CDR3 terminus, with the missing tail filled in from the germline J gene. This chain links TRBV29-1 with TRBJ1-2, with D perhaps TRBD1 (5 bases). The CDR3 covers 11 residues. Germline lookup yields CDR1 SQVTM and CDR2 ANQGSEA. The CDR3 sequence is CSVDRVGGYTF. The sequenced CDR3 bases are TGCAGCGTTGACAGGGTCGGCGGC.

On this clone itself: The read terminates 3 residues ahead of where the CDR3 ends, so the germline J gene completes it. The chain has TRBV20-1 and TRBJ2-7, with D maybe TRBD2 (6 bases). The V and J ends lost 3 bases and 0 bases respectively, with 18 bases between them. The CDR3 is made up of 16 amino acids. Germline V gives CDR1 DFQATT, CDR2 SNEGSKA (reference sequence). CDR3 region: CSARVNAGLPSYEQYF. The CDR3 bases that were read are TGCAGTGCTAGGGTGAACGCCGGACTACCCTCCTACGAG.

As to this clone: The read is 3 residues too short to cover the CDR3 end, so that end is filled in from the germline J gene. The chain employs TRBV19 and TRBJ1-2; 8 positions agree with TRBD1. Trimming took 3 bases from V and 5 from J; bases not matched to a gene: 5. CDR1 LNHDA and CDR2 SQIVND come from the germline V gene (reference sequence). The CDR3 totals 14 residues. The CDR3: CASSIPGQGYGYTF. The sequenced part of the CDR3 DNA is TGTGCCAGTAGTATCCCCGGACAGGGTTATGGC.

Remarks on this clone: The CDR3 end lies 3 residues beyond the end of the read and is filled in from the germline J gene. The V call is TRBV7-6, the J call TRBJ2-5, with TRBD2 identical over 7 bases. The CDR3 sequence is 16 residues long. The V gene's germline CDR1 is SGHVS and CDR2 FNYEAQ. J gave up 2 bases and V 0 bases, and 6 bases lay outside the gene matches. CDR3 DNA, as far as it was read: TGTGCCAGCAGCTTAGCGCCTAGCGGAACACAAGAGACC. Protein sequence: CASSLAPSGTQET. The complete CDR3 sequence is CASSLAPSGTQETQYF.